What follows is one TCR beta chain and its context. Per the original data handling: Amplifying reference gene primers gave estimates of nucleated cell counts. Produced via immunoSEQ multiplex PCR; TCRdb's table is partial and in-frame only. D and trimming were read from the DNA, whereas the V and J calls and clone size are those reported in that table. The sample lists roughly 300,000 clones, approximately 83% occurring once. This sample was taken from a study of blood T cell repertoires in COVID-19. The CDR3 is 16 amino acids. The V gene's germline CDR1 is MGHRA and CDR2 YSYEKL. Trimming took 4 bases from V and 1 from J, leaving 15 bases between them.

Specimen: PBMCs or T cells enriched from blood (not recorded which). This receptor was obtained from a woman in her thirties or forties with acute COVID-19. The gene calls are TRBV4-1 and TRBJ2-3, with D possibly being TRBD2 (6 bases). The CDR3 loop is CASSRELSGGTDTQYF. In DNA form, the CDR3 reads TGCGCCAGCAGCCGAGAATTATCGGGGGGCACAGATACGCAGTATTTT.